Sequencing of this TCR beta chain was carried out in a study of control samples from healthy donors and cancer patients (TCRdb year 2020). The CDR1 and CDR2 encoded by the germline V gene are SGDLS and YYNGEE. CDR3 length: 15 amino acids, cysteine to phenylalanine. Only the CDR3 DNA stays, 45 bases, in frame from base 1. The trim is 0 bases for V and 0 bases for J, with a gap of 7 bases between the germline ends. Library generation was performed with the immunoSEQ multiplex PCR assay. In TCRdb, the immuneACCESS table is reduced to in-frame sequences with V and J assigned. These tables do not hold every clone; where another copy was compared, an unresolved V gene accounts for under half, and the others remain unexplained. This sample is represented by 70,000 or so clones; 84% of them were singletons. The ten most abundant clones make up 25% to 35% of the sample. Notes on this clone: Its antigen is currently not known. The record has no base qualities; no much larger clone is one base away.

The specimen sequenced was blood. In this chain, TRBV9 is recombined with TRBJ1-3; no D gene call is confident. The clonotype comes from a man in his fifties or sixties in good health. The CDR3 in this case is CASSVGAASGNTIYF. The nucleotides are TGTGCCAGCAGCGTAGGGGCAGCCTCTGGAAACACCATATATTTT.